One T cell receptor (beta chain) is described in this entry. What it recognizes is unknown. These data belong to a study of cytomegalovirus exposure and HLA in healthy donors. The PCR had 60 Vbeta and 13 Jbeta primers. Libraries were prepared by immunoSEQ multiplex PCR; TCRdb keeps only in-frame clonotypes and omits some of them. The table lists 60,000 to 70,000 clones, less than 80% of them singletons. Study-level findings and limits: According to the study, 160 or so TCR beta chains were cytomegalovirus-associated. No immune exposure information besides CMV serostatus was available. The authors later found HLA-associated TCR beta chains more clonally expanded than equally common others.

Germline CDR1 is MNHNY and CDR2 is SVGAGI (reference sequence). Trimming left V 2 bases short and J 1 base short, with 8 bases between. This CDR3 contains 14 residues. The sequence derives from a man aged 60-69 years in good health and CMV-seropositive. This sequence joins TRBV6-6 and TRBJ1-1; no definite D call. Source material: PBMCs. The CDR3 coding sequence is TGTGCCAGCAGTTACCTTGACAAGAACACTGAAGCTTTCTTT. Amino acid sequence: CASSYLDKNTEAFF.